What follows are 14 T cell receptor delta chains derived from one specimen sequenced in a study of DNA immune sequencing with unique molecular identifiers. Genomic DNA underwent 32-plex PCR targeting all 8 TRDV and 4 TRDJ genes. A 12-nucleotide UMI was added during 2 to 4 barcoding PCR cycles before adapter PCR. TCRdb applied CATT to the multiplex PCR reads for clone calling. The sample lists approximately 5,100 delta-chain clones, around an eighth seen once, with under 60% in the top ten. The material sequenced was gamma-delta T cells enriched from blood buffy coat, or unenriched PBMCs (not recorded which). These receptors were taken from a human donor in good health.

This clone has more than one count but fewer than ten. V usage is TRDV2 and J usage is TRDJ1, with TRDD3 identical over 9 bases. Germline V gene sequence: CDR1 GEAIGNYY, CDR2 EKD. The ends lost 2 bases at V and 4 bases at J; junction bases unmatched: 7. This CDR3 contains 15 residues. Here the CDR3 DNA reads TGTGCCTGTGACAAAGTGGGGGATAGGGACGATAAACTCATCTTT. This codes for CACDKVGDRDDKLIF.

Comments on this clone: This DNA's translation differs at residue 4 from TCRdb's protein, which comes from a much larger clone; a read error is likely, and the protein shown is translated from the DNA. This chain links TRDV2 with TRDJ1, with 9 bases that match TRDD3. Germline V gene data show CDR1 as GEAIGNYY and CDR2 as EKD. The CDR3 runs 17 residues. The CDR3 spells CACNTVRGYGNTDKLIF. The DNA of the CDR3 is TGTGCCTGTAACACCGTGCGGGGATACGGTAACACCGATAAACTCATCTTT.

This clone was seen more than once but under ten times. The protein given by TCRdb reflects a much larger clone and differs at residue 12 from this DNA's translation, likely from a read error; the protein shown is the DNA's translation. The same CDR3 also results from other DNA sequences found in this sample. The CDR3 loop reads CACDTGGLRSSRDTRQMFF. CDR3 DNA sequence: TGTGCCTGTGACACGGGGGGGCTACGGAGCTCCCGGGACACCCGACAGATGTTTTTC. The gene calls are TRDV2 and TRDJ3, with D possibly matching TRDD3 (5 bases). Germline loops: CDR1 GEAIGNYY, CDR2 EKD. This CDR3 region has 19 residues.

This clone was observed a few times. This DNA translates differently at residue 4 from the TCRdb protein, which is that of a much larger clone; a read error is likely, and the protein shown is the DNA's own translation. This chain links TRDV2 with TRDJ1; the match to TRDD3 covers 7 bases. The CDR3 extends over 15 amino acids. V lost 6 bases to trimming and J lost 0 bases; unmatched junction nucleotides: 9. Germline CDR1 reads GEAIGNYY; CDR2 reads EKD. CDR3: CACNLLGTDTDKLIF. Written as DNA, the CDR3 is TGTGCCTGTAACCTACTGGGGACAGACACCGATAAACTCATCTTT.

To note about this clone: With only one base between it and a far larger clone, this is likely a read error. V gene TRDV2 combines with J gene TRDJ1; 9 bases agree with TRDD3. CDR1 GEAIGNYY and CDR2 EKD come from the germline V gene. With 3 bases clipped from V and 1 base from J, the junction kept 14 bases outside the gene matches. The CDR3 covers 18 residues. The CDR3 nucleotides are TGTGCCTGTGACCTTCTGGGGGATGCGCTTCTTACCACCGATAAACTCATCTTT. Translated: CACDLLGDALLTTDKLIF.

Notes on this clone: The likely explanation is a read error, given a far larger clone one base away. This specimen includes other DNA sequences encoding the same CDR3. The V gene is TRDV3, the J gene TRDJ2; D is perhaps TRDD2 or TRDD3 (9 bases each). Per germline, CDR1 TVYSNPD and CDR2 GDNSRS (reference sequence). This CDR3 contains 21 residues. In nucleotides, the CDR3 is TGTGCCTTTAGCCTTCCTACGTCTCTCTGGGGGATTCCTTTTTTGACAGCTCAACTCTTCTTT. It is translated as CAFSLPTSLWGIPFLTAQLFF.

The DNA for the CDR3 is TGTGCTCTTGGTCGAAGCGCCTTCTTCACGACTGGGGGGATGGGGTCCGATAAACTCATCTTT. Its translation is CALGRSAFFTTGGMGSDKLIF. This chain links TRDV1 with TRDJ1; 8 positions agree with TRDD3. The J gene was missing in TCRdb and was found by matching the end of the DNA to germline. The CDR3 consists of 21 residues. Germline assignment: CDR1 TSWWSYY and CDR2 QGS. V gave up 6 bases and J gave up 3 bases; unmatched junction bases: 27.

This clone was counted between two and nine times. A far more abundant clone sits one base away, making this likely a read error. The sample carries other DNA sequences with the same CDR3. CDR3 residues: CACDSLLGAPNTDKLIF. In DNA, the CDR3 is TGTGCCTGTGACTCCCTCCTGGGGGCTCCCAACACCGATAAACTCATCTTC. The chain employs TRDV2 and TRDJ1; TRDD3 matches 7 bases. The CDR3 totals 17 residues. Germline assignment: CDR1 GEAIGNYY and CDR2 EKD.

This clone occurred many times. DNA of the CDR3: TGTGCCTGTGACAAACTGGGGAACTTCAACCACTACACCGATAAACTCATCTTT. Residues: CACDKLGNFNHYTDKLIF. The chain recombines TRDV2 with TRDJ1; 7 nucleotides match TRDD3. The CDR3 is 18 residues long. J lost 0 bases, V lost 2 bases, and 14 bases had no gene match. The germline V gene has CDR1 GEAIGNYY and CDR2 EKD.

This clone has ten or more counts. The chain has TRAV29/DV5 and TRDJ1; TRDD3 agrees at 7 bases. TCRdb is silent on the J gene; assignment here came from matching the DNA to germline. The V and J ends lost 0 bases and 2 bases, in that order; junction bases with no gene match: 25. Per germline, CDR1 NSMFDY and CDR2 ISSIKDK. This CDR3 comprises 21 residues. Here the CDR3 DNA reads TGTGCAGCAAGCGTGGCCTATGGACTTTGGTGGGGGAACGCGAGGACCGATAAACTCATCTTT. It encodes CAASVAYGLWWGNARTDKLIF.

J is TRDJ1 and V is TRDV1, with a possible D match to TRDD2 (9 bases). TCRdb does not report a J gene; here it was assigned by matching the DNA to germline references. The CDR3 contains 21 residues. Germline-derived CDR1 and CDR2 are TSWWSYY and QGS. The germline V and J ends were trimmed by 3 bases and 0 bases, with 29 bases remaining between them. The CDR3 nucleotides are TGTGCTCTTGGGGACCTCCTTCCTACTGGGGGCCTCGCCCCGTACACCGATAAACTCATCTTT. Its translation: CALGDLLPTGGLAPYTDKLIF.

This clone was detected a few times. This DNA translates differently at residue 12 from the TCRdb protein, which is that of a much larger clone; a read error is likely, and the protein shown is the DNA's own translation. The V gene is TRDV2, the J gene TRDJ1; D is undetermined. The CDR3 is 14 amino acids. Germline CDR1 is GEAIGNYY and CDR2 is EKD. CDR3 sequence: CACDSVENTDKFIF. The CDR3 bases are TGTGCCTGTGATTCGGTAGAGAACACCGATAAATTCATCTTT.

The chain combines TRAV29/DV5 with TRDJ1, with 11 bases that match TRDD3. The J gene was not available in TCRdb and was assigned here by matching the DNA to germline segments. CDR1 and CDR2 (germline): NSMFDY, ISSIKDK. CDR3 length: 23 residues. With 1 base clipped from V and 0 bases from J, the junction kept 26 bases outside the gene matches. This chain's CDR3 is CAASWLRELGDRKGPKYTDKLIF. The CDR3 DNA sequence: TGTGCAGCAAGCTGGCTACGTGAACTGGGGGATAGGAAGGGTCCCAAGTACACCGATAAACTCATCTTT. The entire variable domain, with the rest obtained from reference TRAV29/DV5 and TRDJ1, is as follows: DQQVKQNSPSLSVQEGRISILNCDYTNSMFDYFLWYKKYPAEGPTFLISISSIKDKNEDGRFTVFLNKSAKHLSLHIVPSQPGDSAVYFCAASWLRELGDRKGPKYTDKLIFGKGTRVTVEP.

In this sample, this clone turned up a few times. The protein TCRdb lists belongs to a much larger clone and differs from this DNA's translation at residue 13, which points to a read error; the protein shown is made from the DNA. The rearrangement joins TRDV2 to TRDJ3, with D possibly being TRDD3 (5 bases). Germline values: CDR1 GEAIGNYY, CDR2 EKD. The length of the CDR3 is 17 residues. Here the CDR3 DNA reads TGTGCCTGTGACACATCGCCCCCCTCCTGGGACACCCTACAGATGTTTTTC. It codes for CACDTSPPSWDTLQMFF.